This T cell receptor beta chain was captured by sequencing in a study of blood T cell repertoires in COVID-19. Across the study: Both acute and convalescent COVID-19 samples were obtained from the United States, Italy and Spain. From T cells, B-cell-depleted T cells, or PBMCs came the material, which was cDNA or gDNA.

With V trimmed by 6 bases and J by 8 bases, 7 bases remained unmatched. The CDR3 spans 13 residues. Germline assignment: CDR1 MDHEN and CDR2 SYDVKM. Using immunoSEQ multiplex PCR, the repertoire was profiled, and TCRdb retains in-frame clones only, with some absent. The sample includes about 240,000 clones, just under 85% seen only once; the top ten take roughly a tenth. This clonotype was obtained from an elderly woman with acute or convalescent COVID-19. The sequencing sample was made of peripheral blood. The chain is built from TRBV28 and TRBJ1-3; 7 bases are shared with TRBD1. This CDR3 is CASRTTGVDTIYF. The CDR3 nucleotides are TGTGCCAGCAGGACTACAGGGGTAGACACCATATATTTT.